The 8 T cell receptor delta chains reported below all come from one sample, sequenced in a study of TRDV2 sequences in healthy donors. TCRdb reran clone calling via CATT on the PCR reads. Of some 1,600 delta-chain clones in the sample, roughly 16% are singletons; the top ten hold less than 65%. Material: Vd2+ gamma-delta T cells from blood. The source is a human donor in good health.

This sequence joins TRDV2 and TRDJ3; D is undetermined. In germline, CDR1 is GEAIGNYY, CDR2 EKD. The CDR3 spans 12 residues. CDR3 sequence (DNA): TGTTCTGGCTCCTGGGACACCCGACAGATGTTTTTC. Its translation is CSGSWDTRQMFF.

By sample share, this clone is medium-sized. This chain links TRDV2 with TRDJ1, with TRDD3 matching over 7 bases. The J segment lost 2 bases and the V segment lost 0 bases, leaving 5 bases of the junction unmatched. The germline V gene encodes CDR1 GEAIGNYY and CDR2 EKD. This CDR3 contains 15 residues. The CDR3 region is CACDTLGAQTDKLIF. The CDR3 DNA follows: TGTGCCTGTGACACCCTGGGGGCTCAAACCGATAAACTCATCTTT.

This clone turned up a few times. The amino acid sequence in TCRdb belongs to a much larger clone and departs from this DNA's translation at residue 4, likely a sequencing read error; the sequence shown is translated from the DNA. The chain is built from TRDV2 and TRDJ1; weak D call: TRDD3 (6 bases). CDR1 GEAIGNYY and CDR2 EKD come from the germline V gene. The V gene lost 5 bases and the J gene lost 4 bases, with 19 bases spanning the gap. The CDR3 runs 15 residues. CDR3 region: CACGPLGDGIDKLIF. CDR3 bases: TGTGCCTGTGGCCCACTGGGAGACGGAATCGATAAACTCATCTTT.

This clone occurred many times. The J gene is TRDJ1, the V gene TRDV2; 11 bases map to TRDD3. This CDR3 contains 17 residues. With V trimmed by 3 bases and J by 2 bases, 10 bases remained unmatched. Germline CDR1 is GEAIGNYY and CDR2 is EKD. The CDR3 loop is CACDALLGDISTDKLIF. The CDR3 DNA reads as TGTGCCTGTGACGCTCTACTGGGGGATATCAGTACCGATAAACTCATCTTT.

As concerns this clone: TCRdb has a much larger clone's protein, which differs at residue 16 from the translation of this DNA, likely because of a read error; what is shown is the protein translated from the DNA. The gene calls are TRDV2 and TRDJ1; 9 bases line up with TRDD3. The CDR3 is 18 amino acids. Germline V gives CDR1 GEAIGNYY, CDR2 EKD. CDR3 protein: CACDTLRQTGGPTDKPIF. The CDR3, as DNA: TGTGCCTGTGACACTCTGCGTCAGACTGGGGGACCCACCGATAAACCCATCTTT.

This chain joins TRDV2 and TRDJ1; 8 bases map to TRDD3. Germline V gene data show CDR1 as GEAIGNYY and CDR2 as EKD. J gave up 1 base and V 2 bases, and 5 bases lay outside the gene matches. This CDR3 is built from 15 residues. CDR3 sequence reads: CACDMAGGPTDKLIF. DNA of the CDR3: TGTGCCTGTGACATGGCTGGGGGACCCACCGATAAACTCATCTTT.

This clone was detected once. The chain carries TRDV2 and TRDJ1; D might be TRDD3 (5 bases). Trimming shortened V by 0 bases and J by 1 base, and 17 bases separated the two germline ends. The CDR3 has 17 residues. The germline V gene encodes CDR1 GEAIGNYY and CDR2 EKD. The CDR3 reads CACDTVQGGRTTDKLIF. In nucleotides, the CDR3 is TGTGCCTGTGACACCGTCCAAGGGGGTCGAACCACCGATAAACTCATCTTT.

The chain carries TRDV2 and TRDJ1; 12 nucleotides line up with TRDD3. This CDR3 has 20 residues. The germline V gene has CDR1 GEAIGNYY and CDR2 EKD. V lost 0 bases to trimming and J lost 4 bases; unmatched junction nucleotides: 17. CDR3: CACDTVQGGTGGYRDDKLIF. CDR3 DNA: TGTGCCTGTGACACCGTCCAAGGGGGTACTGGGGGATACCGGGACGATAAACTCATCTTT.